This is a list of T cell receptor beta chains from one sample in a study of blood T cell repertoires in COVID-19. Using immunoSEQ multiplex PCR, the repertoire was profiled, and TCRdb retains in-frame clones only, with some absent. The sample contains around 170,000 clones, about 83% of which appear only once. Specimen: peripheral blood. The receptors here all came from a woman aged 80 or older with acute or convalescent COVID-19. CDR3s include the opening cysteine and the closing phenylalanine or tryptophan. Each record gives: D gene, V gene, J gene, clone size, CDR3 protein, CDR3 DNA. A D gene is named only where the DNA matches it firmly. The size of a clone is reported for some rows only, either as once, few or many, or as a class for expanded clones.

d_call: NA
v_call: TRBV2
j_call: TRBJ1-5
clone_size: NA
cdr3_aa: CASSTGSYSNQPQHF
cdr3_nt: TGTGCCAGCAGTACAGGGTCTTATAGCAATCAGCCCCAGCATTTT

d_call: TRBD2
v_call: TRBV7-2
j_call: TRBJ2-7
clone_size: NA
cdr3_aa: CASSPGLAGLYEQYF
cdr3_nt: TGTGCCAGCAGCCCAGGACTAGCGGGTCTTTACGAGCAGTACTTC

d_call: NA
v_call: TRBV6-4
j_call: TRBJ1-2
clone_size: NA
cdr3_aa: CASSRLPSLYGYTF
cdr3_nt: TGTGCCAGCAGTCGACTCCCCTCCCTCTATGGCTACACCTTC

d_call: TRBD1
v_call: TRBV7-2
j_call: TRBJ1-2
clone_size: NA
cdr3_aa: CASSLDPRTGRYGYTF
cdr3_nt: TGTGCCAGCAGCTTAGACCCGCGGACAGGTCGTTATGGCTACACCTTC

d_call: TRBD1
v_call: TRBV18
j_call: TRBJ2-2
clone_size: NA
cdr3_aa: CASSLRDRAGELFF
cdr3_nt: TGTGCCAGCTCACTCCGGGACAGGGCCGGGGAGCTGTTTTTT

d_call: NA
v_call: TRBV4-1
j_call: TRBJ2-6
clone_size: NA
cdr3_aa: CASSHVLRGGNPGANVLTF
cdr3_nt: TGCGCCAGCAGCCATGTCTTGAGGGGGGGAAACCCTGGGGCCAACGTCCTGACTTTC

d_call: NA
v_call: TRBV11-2
j_call: TRBJ1-1
clone_size: NA
cdr3_aa: CASSRGQMGTEAFF
cdr3_nt: TGTGCCAGCAGCAGAGGACAGATGGGCACTGAAGCTTTCTTT

d_call: NA
v_call: TRBV4-1
j_call: TRBJ1-2
clone_size: NA
cdr3_aa: CASSQAGSLNYGYTF
cdr3_nt: TGCGCCAGCAGCCAAGCTGGCAGTCTTAACTATGGCTACACCTTC

d_call: TRBD2
v_call: TRBV7-9
j_call: TRBJ2-2
clone_size: NA
cdr3_aa: CASSGTSVPTGELFF
cdr3_nt: TGTGCCAGCAGTGGGACTAGCGTGCCCACCGGGGAGCTGTTTTTT

d_call: NA
v_call: TRBV18
j_call: TRBJ1-2
clone_size: NA
cdr3_aa: CASSPDRLNYTF
cdr3_nt: TGTGCCAGCTCACCAGACAGGTTGAACTACACCTTC

d_call: NA
v_call: TRBV5-1
j_call: TRBJ2-3
clone_size: NA
cdr3_aa: CASQPVQQGLNTDTQYF
cdr3_nt: TGCGCCAGCCAACCTGTCCAACAGGGACTAAACACAGATACGCAGTATTTT

d_call: TRBD2
v_call: TRBV24-1
j_call: TRBJ2-2
clone_size: NA
cdr3_aa: CATSESGRVPGELFF
cdr3_nt: TGTGCCACCAGTGAGTCTGGGAGGGTCCCCGGGGAGCTGTTTTTT

d_call: TRBD2
v_call: TRBV3-1/TRBV3-2
j_call: TRBJ2-1
clone_size: NA
cdr3_aa: CASSHLAGGPVEQFF
cdr3_nt: TGTGCCAGCAGCCATTTAGCGGGGGGGCCAGTTGAGCAGTTCTTC

d_call: NA
v_call: TRBV2
j_call: TRBJ2-7
clone_size: NA
cdr3_aa: CASSESGSGVYF
cdr3_nt: TGTGCCAGCAGTGAATCGGGGTCAGGGGTTTACTTC

d_call: NA
v_call: TRBV19
j_call: TRBJ1-2
clone_size: NA
cdr3_aa: CASSIGSGQNYGYTF
cdr3_nt: TGTGCCAGTAGTATAGGCTCAGGACAGAACTATGGCTACACCTTC

d_call: NA
v_call: TRBV5-1
j_call: TRBJ2-7
clone_size: few
cdr3_aa: CASSEQGLNEQYF
cdr3_nt: TGCGCCAGCAGCGAGCAGGGTCTCAACGAGCAGTACTTC

d_call: NA
v_call: TRBV28
j_call: TRBJ1-4
clone_size: NA
cdr3_aa: CASSLPGTANEKLFF
cdr3_nt: TGTGCCAGCAGTTTGCCCGGGACTGCTAATGAAAAACTGTTTTTT

d_call: NA
v_call: TRBV9
j_call: TRBJ1-4
clone_size: NA
cdr3_aa: CASSTRGTHEGEKLFF
cdr3_nt: TGTGCCAGCAGCACTCGGGGGACCCATGAAGGTGAAAAACTGTTTTTT

d_call: TRBD2
v_call: TRBV7-9
j_call: TRBJ2-1
clone_size: NA
cdr3_aa: CASSLSLASGPLSYNEQFF
cdr3_nt: TGTGCCAGCAGCTTATCACTTGCTAGCGGCCCCCTCTCCTACAATGAGCAGTTCTTC

d_call: NA
v_call: TRBV2
j_call: TRBJ2-7
clone_size: NA
cdr3_aa: CASSVAEGISYEQYF
cdr3_nt: TGTGCCAGCAGTGTGGCGGAGGGGATCTCCTACGAGCAGTACTTC

d_call: NA
v_call: TRBV18
j_call: TRBJ2-2
clone_size: NA
cdr3_aa: CASSRRQMYTGELFF
cdr3_nt: TGTGCCAGCTCACGGCGACAGATGTACACCGGGGAGCTGTTTTTT

d_call: NA
v_call: TRBV12-2
j_call: TRBJ2-2
clone_size: NA
cdr3_aa: CASHHRHNKSTGELFF
cdr3_nt: TGTGCAAGTCATCACCGACACAACAAGAGCACCGGGGAGCTGTTTTTT

d_call: TRBD2
v_call: TRBV3-1/TRBV3-2
j_call: TRBJ2-1
clone_size: NA
cdr3_aa: CASRLAGGDNEQFF
cdr3_nt: TGTGCCAGCAGGTTAGCGGGAGGGGACAATGAGCAGTTCTTC

d_call: TRBD1
v_call: TRBV19
j_call: TRBJ1-2
clone_size: few
cdr3_aa: CASSRGSGTGIYGYTF
cdr3_nt: TGTGCCAGTAGTAGGGGCTCCGGGACAGGGATTTATGGCTACACCTTC

d_call: NA
v_call: TRBV5-4
j_call: TRBJ2-5
clone_size: NA
cdr3_aa: CASSDARGQETQYF
cdr3_nt: TGTGCCAGCAGCGACGCCAGGGGACAAGAGACCCAGTACTTC

d_call: NA
v_call: TRBV3-1/TRBV3-2
j_call: TRBJ2-7
clone_size: NA
cdr3_aa: CASSQGRRRSPYEQYF
cdr3_nt: TGTGCCAGCAGCCAGGGTAGGCGGAGGTCCCCCTACGAGCAGTACTTC